Each of the 14 T cell receptor beta chains below was sequenced from the same sample in a study of blood T cell repertoires in COVID-19. This table comes from immunoSEQ multiplex PCR, and its TCRdb copy is limited to in-frame clones, with some not included. The table has some 290,000 clones, about 90% seen once. The sequencing sample was made of peripheral blood. The receptors come from a woman aged 45-65 years who had recovered from COVID-19.

The chain uses TRBV14 and TRBJ1-4, with 9 bases identical to TRBD1. CDR3 size: 17 residues. The germline CDR1 and CDR2 sequences are SGHDN and FVKESK. Germline trimming cut 0 bases from V and 3 bases from J; bases unmatched to any gene: 5. CDR3 sequence reads: CASSQDMRTGANEKLFF. As DNA, the CDR3 is TGTGCCAGCAGCCAAGATATGAGGACAGGGGCTAATGAAAAACTGTTTTTT.

V and J are TRBV28 and TRBJ1-1; possibly TRBD1 for D (5 bases). CDR3 length: 13 amino acids. The V end was cut by 10 bases, the J end by 4 bases, with 16 bases between. Looked up from germline, CDR1 is MDHEN and CDR2 is SYDVKM. The CDR3 coding sequence is TGTGCCACTACTCAGGCGGGGGTCACTGAAGCTTTCTTT. Its translation is CATTQAGVTEAFF.

This clone was seen more than once but under ten times. The V gene is TRBV4-2, the J gene TRBJ2-3, with 14 bases that match TRBD2. The germline CDR1 and CDR2 sequences are LGHNA and YNFKEQ. The V gene end was trimmed by 4 bases and the J gene end by 4 bases; junction bases not matched to a gene: 7. The CDR3 has 17 residues. Written as DNA, the CDR3 is TGTGCCAGCAGCCTAGGGACTAGCGGGAGTGCCGCAGATACGCAGTATTTT. It codes for CASSLGTSGSAADTQYF.

This clone appeared a few times. This chain joins TRBV27 and TRBJ2-1, with D perhaps matching TRBD1 (6 bases). The CDR3 is 13 amino acids. CDR1 is MNHEY, CDR2 SMNVEV, per germline (reference sequence). V lost 8 bases and J lost 10, with 18 bases in between. For the CDR3, the DNA is TGTGCCAGCCTAGAGCGAGAGGGGGAGGAGCAGTTCTTC. This gives the protein CASLEREGEEQFF.

This clone was detected a few times. The same CDR3 also results from other DNA sequences found in this sample. Here the CDR3 reads CASSLLGETQYF. The CDR3 nucleotides read TGTGCCAGCAGCCTCCTGGGCGAGACCCAGTACTTC. The chain combines TRBV7-2 with TRBJ2-5, with D uncertain. Trimming cost V 5 bases and J 5 bases, with 9 bases left between them. Germline-derived CDR1 and CDR2 are SGHTA and FQGNSA. The CDR3 totals 12 residues. Full variable domain (outside the CDR3, taken from reference TRBV7-2 and TRBJ2-5): GAGVSQSPSNKVTEKGKDVELRCDPISGHTALYWYRQSLGQGLEFLIYFQGNSAPDKSGLPSDRFSAERTGGSVSTLTIQRTQQEDSAVYLCASSLLGETQYFGPGTRLLVL.

The gene calls are TRBV20-1 and TRBJ1-2; D is undetermined. CDR1 is DFQATT, CDR2 SNEGSKA, per germline (reference sequence). The CDR3 spans 11 residues. V was cut by 5 bases and J by 5 bases, with 9 bases left in between. The CDR3 nucleotides are TGCAGTGCTGTACACATTTATGGCTACACCTTC. This sequence encodes CSAVHIYGYTF.

This sequence joins TRBV6-2 or TRBV6-3 and TRBJ2-1, with a possible D match to TRBD2 (6 bases). The CDR3 sequence is 19 residues long. The germline V gene has CDR1 MNHEY and CDR2 SVGEGT. Trimming removed 4 bases from V and 3 bases from J, with 25 bases in between. The CDR3 reads CASSFPAIADDSYYNEQFF. The CDR3, as DNA: TGTGCCAGCAGTTTCCCTGCGATAGCGGATGATTCATACTACAATGAGCAGTTCTTC.

The V gene is TRBV19, the J gene TRBJ2-3, with D maybe TRBD1 (6 bases). The CDR3 extends over 16 amino acids. Per germline, CDR1 LNHDA and CDR2 SQIVND (reference sequence). Between the trimmed V and J ends, which lost 2 bases and 2 bases, there was a span of 14 bases. CDR3 in DNA: TGTGCCAGTAGTATAACAGGGTCGCCCCTCACAGATACGCAGTATTTT. Translating gives CASSITGSPLTDTQYF.

This clone was detected once. The rearrangement links TRBV6-6 to TRBJ2-7, with D perhaps matching TRBD1 (6 bases). The CDR3 is made up of 14 amino acids. The germline V and J ends were trimmed by 1 base and 5 bases, with 12 bases remaining between them. Germline CDR1 MNHNY, CDR2 SVGAGI (reference sequence). DNA for the CDR3: TGTGCCAGCAGTTACTGGACAGAAGCGAACGAGCAGTACTTC. Residues: CASSYWTEANEQYF.

V and J are TRBV5-4 and TRBJ2-5, with a possible D match to TRBD2 (5 bases). The CDR3 loop spans 14 amino acids. Trimming pared 4 bases from V and 1 base from J, leaving 11 bases between. Germline V lookup: CDR1 SGHNT, CDR2 YYREEE (reference sequence). CDR3 sequence (DNA): TGTGCCAGCAGCACACGGACTGCCCAAGAGACCCAGTACTTC. This codes for CASSTRTAQETQYF.

The chain couples TRBV12-3 or TRBV12-4 to TRBJ2-7; D remains ambiguous. This CDR3 region has 13 residues. Trimming removed 5 bases from V and 3 bases from J, with 11 bases in between. CDR3 sequence: CASSERSFYEQYF. CDR3 sequence (DNA): TGTGCCAGCAGTGAGAGGAGTTTCTACGAGCAGTACTTC.

V gene TRBV4-2 combines with J gene TRBJ1-2; maybe TRBD1 (6 bases). The CDR3 length is 14 residues. Trimming left V 0 bases short and J 7 bases short, with 12 bases between. Germline values: CDR1 LGHNA, CDR2 YNFKEQ. CDR3 sequence (DNA): TGTGCCAGCAGCCAAGAAACGGGGGGCCGTGGCTACACCTTC. Amino acid sequence: CASSQETGGRGYTF.

J is TRBJ1-6 and V is TRBV19; no clear D. This CDR3 comprises 13 residues. V dropped 2 bases and J dropped 6 bases, with 5 bases sitting between them. Germline V CDR1 and CDR2: LNHDA, SQIVND (reference sequence). The CDR3 loop reads CASSIIGNSPLHF. The CDR3 DNA sequence: TGTGCCAGTAGTATAATCGGTAATTCACCCCTCCACTTT. Using reference TRBV19 and TRBJ1-6 for the parts outside the CDR3, the full variable domain is DGGITQSPKYLFRKEGQNVTLSCEQNLNHDAMYWYRQDPGQGLRLIYYSQIVNDFQKGDIAEGYSVSREKKESFPLTVTSAQKNPTAFYLCASSIIGNSPLHFGNGTRLTVT.

This clone occurred once. The V call is TRBV9, the J call TRBJ2-3, with unresolved D. The germline V and J ends were trimmed by 4 bases and 1 base, with 10 bases remaining between them. The CDR3 sequence is 14 residues long. Germline CDR1 reads SGDLS; CDR2 reads YYNGEE. The CDR3 loop is CASSLSAGTDTQYF. CDR3 sequence (DNA): TGTGCCAGCAGCCTAAGCGCGGGCACAGATACGCAGTATTTT.